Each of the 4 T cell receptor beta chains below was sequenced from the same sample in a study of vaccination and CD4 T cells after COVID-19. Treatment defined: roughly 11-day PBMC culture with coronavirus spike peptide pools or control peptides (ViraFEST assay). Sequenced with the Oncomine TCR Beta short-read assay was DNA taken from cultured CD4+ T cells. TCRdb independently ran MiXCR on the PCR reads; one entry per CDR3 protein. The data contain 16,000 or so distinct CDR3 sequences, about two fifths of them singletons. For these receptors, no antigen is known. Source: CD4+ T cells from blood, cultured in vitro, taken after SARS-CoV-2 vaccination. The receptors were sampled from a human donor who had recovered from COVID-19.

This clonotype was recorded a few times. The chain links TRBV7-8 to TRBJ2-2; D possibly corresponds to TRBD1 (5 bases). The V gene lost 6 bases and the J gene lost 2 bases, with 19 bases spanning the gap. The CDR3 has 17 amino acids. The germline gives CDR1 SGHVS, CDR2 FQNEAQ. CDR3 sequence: CASSPNRFTRNTGELFF. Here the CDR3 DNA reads TGTGCCAGCAGTCCAAACAGGTTCACCAGAAACACCGGGGAGCTGTTTTTT.

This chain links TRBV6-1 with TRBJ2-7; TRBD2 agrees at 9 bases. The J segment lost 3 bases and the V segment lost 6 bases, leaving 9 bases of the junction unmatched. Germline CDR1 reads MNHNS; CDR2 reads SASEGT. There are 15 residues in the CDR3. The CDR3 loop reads CASSDPATSGYEQYF. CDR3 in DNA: TGTGCCAGCAGCGATCCCGCGACTAGCGGCTACGAGCAGTACTTC.

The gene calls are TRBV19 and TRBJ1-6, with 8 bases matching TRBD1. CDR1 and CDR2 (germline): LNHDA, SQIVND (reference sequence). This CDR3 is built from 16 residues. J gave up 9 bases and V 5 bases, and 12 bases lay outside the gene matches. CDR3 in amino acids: CASSPAAGTGGSPLHF. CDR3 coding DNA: TGTGCCAGTAGTCCTGCGGCCGGGACAGGAGGTTCACCCCTCCACTTT.

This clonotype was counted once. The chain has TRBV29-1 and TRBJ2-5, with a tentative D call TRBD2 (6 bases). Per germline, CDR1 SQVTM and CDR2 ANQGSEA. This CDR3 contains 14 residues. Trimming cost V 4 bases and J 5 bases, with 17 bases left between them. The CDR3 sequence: CSVALLGLAETQYF. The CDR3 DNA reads TGCAGCGTTGCCCTGCTTGGGCTAGCGGAGACCCAGTACTTC.